Below, 17 T cell receptor beta chains from the same sample are listed, as sequenced in a study of shared clonotypes between healthy human individuals. The data were produced by immunoSEQ multiplex PCR, yet TCRdb's version contains in-frame clones alone and is incomplete. The data contain approximately 1.4 million clones, approximately 98% of them singletons. The source material was naive CD4+ T cells sorted from blood. Indicated subset: CD45RA+ positively selected. The source of these receptors is a man aged 30 to 45 in good health.

The chain couples TRBV5-6 to TRBJ1-5, with a possible D match to TRBD1 (5 bases). The CDR3 spans 16 residues. V lost 4 bases and J 7 bases, leaving 21 bases between the germline ends. Germline assignment: CDR1 SGHDT and CDR2 YYEEEE. The CDR3 loop is CASSDKQMGDTQPQHF. The CDR3 DNA reads TGTGCCAGCAGCGACAAGCAGATGGGGGATACCCAGCCCCAGCATTTT. The full variable domain, completed using reference TRBV5-6 and TRBJ1-5, is DAGVTQSPTHLIKTRGQQVTLRCSPKSGHDTVSWYQQALGQGPQFIFQYYEEEERQRGNFPDRFSGHQFPNYSSELNVNALLLGDSALYLCASSDKQMGDTQPQHFGDGTRLSIL.

This rearrangement joins TRBV28 to TRBJ2-5, with 9 nucleotides matching TRBD1. Germline V CDR1 and CDR2: MDHEN, SYDVKM. Unmatched junction bases numbered 6, after V lost 5 bases and J lost 5 bases. The CDR3 runs 14 residues. CDR3 nucleotides: TGTGCCAGCAGTATGGACAGGGGCAGGGAGACCCAGTACTTC. As protein: CASSMDRGRETQYF.

This chain links TRBV28 with TRBJ1-4; the D gene is possibly TRBD1 (6 bases). The germline gives CDR1 MDHEN, CDR2 SYDVKM. V lost 5 bases and J lost 7, with 17 bases in between. The CDR3 loop spans 15 amino acids. The CDR3 loop is CASSRYREMFEKLFF. As DNA, the CDR3 is TGTGCCAGCAGTCGATACAGGGAAATGTTTGAAAAACTGTTTTTT.

This chain links TRBV7-9 with TRBJ2-1, with D possibly matching TRBD1 (5 bases). Trimming took 1 base from V and 9 from J, leaving 13 bases between them. The CDR3 runs to 14 residues. The germline V gene has CDR1 SEHNR and CDR2 FQNEAQ (reference sequence). CDR3 loop: CASSLEPPRGEQFF. The DNA for the CDR3 is TGTGCCAGCAGCTTAGAACCCCCTAGGGGTGAGCAGTTCTTC.

The rearrangement links TRBV11-3 to TRBJ1-2, with 9 bases fitting TRBD1. In germline, CDR1 is SGHNT, CDR2 YENEEA. V lost 5 bases, J lost 7 bases, and 5 bases stayed unmatched. The CDR3 has 13 amino acids. For the CDR3, the DNA is TGTGCCAGCAGCCAGGGACAGGGAGGTGGCTACACCTTC. Protein: CASSQGQGGGYTF.

The V call is TRBV15, the J call TRBJ1-2; D is unclear. The CDR3 spans 15 residues. Trimming took off 0 bases at V and 1 base at J, with 9 bases between the two ends. Germline V gives CDR1 LNHNV, CDR2 YYDKDF (reference sequence). The CDR3 is CATSRDGRDNYGYTF. The CDR3 bases are TGTGCCACCAGCAGAGATGGGAGGGATAACTATGGCTACACCTTC.

In regard to this clone: The sample holds other DNA sequences that translate to the same CDR3. This sequence joins TRBV5-6 and TRBJ1-1; no clear D gene. Germline-derived CDR1 and CDR2 are SGHDT and YYEEEE. Trimming shortened V by 0 bases and J by 2 bases, and 5 bases separated the two germline ends. This CDR3 has 13 amino acids. This chain's CDR3 is CASSLGPNTEAFF. Here the CDR3 DNA reads TGTGCCAGCAGCTTGGGGCCAAACACTGAAGCTTTCTTT.

This clone was counted only a few times. The sample has other DNA sequences that encode this CDR3 too. CDR3 sequence (DNA): TGCAGTGCTAGCGGGAACACTGAAGCTTTCTTT. Translation: CSASGNTEAFF. The chain employs TRBV20-1 and TRBJ1-1; D gene unclear. The CDR3 sequence is 11 residues long. V lost 3 bases and J lost 1, with 3 bases in between. Germline V CDR1 and CDR2: DFQATT, SNEGSKA (reference sequence).

The rearrangement joins TRBV4-1 to TRBJ2-7; 7 nucleotides line up with TRBD2. The V gene's germline CDR1 is MGHRA and CDR2 YSYEKL. The CDR3 contains 15 residues. V was clipped by 4 bases and J by 2 bases; unmatched bases: 8. CDR3 in DNA: TGCGCCAGCAGCCCATCAGGCGGGAGAACCTACGAGCAGTACTTC. Its translation: CASSPSGGRTYEQYF.

The V call is TRBV19, the J call TRBJ2-1, with 8 bases lining up with TRBD1. The CDR3 sequence is 16 residues long. V shed 3 bases, J shed 7 bases, and the junction held 11 bases outside the gene matches. Germline loops: CDR1 LNHDA, CDR2 SQIVND (reference sequence). The CDR3 region is CASSMIPGTGGNEQFF. The CDR3 DNA is TGTGCCAGTAGTATGATCCCCGGGACAGGAGGGAATGAGCAGTTCTTC.

The chain has TRBV19 and TRBJ1-2, with TRBD1 matching 7 bases. This CDR3 has 13 amino acids. CDR1 is LNHDA and CDR2 is SQIVND in the germline V gene (reference sequence). V shed 7 bases, J shed 2 bases, and the junction held 4 bases outside the gene matches. The CDR3 region is CASMDRKNYGYTF. The CDR3 DNA is TGTGCCAGTATGGACAGGAAAAACTATGGCTACACCTTC.

V usage is TRBV9 and J usage is TRBJ2-7; possible D gene TRBD1, 5 bases. CDR1 SGDLS and CDR2 YYNGEE come from the germline V gene. The CDR3 consists of 16 residues. V was pared by 0 bases and J by 3 bases, with 16 bases between. CDR3 coding DNA: TGTGCCAGCAGCGTAGGAAAAGGGCAAGGGGTCTACGAGCAGTACTTC. As protein: CASSVGKGQGVYEQYF.

J is TRBJ2-5 and V is TRBV2; D unresolved. The germline V and J ends were trimmed by 2 bases and 0 bases, with 7 bases remaining between them. Per the germline V gene, CDR1 is SNHLY and CDR2 is FYNNEI. The CDR3 has 14 residues. The CDR3 DNA sequence: TGTGCCAGCAGTGAATACAAATACCAAGAGACCCAGTACTTC. It yields the protein CASSEYKYQETQYF.

This rearrangement joins TRBV19 to TRBJ2-2; a possible D gene is TRBD2 (6 bases). Germline-derived CDR1 and CDR2 are LNHDA and SQIVND (reference sequence). Trimming stripped 9 bases from V and 4 bases from J, with 12 bases between. The CDR3 has 13 amino acids. CDR3 DNA: TGTGCCAGCCGGGAGTTTGGCACCGGGGAGCTGTTTTTT. Protein sequence: CASREFGTGELFF.

The chain joins TRBV27 to TRBJ2-7, with D perhaps matching TRBD1 (5 bases). Trimming cost V 7 bases and J 0 bases, with 13 bases left between them. CDR1 MNHEY and CDR2 SMNVEV come from the germline V gene (reference sequence). This CDR3 region has 14 residues. This CDR3 reads CASKDTSSSYEQYF. The CDR3, as DNA: TGTGCCAGCAAGGACACTTCGAGCTCCTACGAGCAGTACTTC.

The J gene is TRBJ2-1, the V gene TRBV7-8, with a possible D match to TRBD1 (5 bases). V was cut by 0 bases and J by 7 bases, with 13 bases left in between. CDR1 and CDR2 from the germline V gene are SGHVS and FQNEAQ. This CDR3 is 15 amino acids long. The CDR3 nucleotides read TGTGCCAGCAGCTTAGCTGATGGGGCATATAATGAGCAGTTCTTC. Translated, it gives CASSLADGAYNEQFF.

The rearrangement joins TRBV5-1 to TRBJ1-1, with D possibly TRBD1 on 6 matching bases. V gave up 0 bases and J gave up 3 bases, with 12 bases separating them. This CDR3 is built from 15 residues. Germline CDR1 and CDR2: SGHRS and YFSETQ. CDR3 DNA: TGCGCCAGCAGCTTGGAGCCTAGGGGGGACACTGAAGCTTTCTTT. It encodes CASSLEPRGDTEAFF.